Listed below are T cell receptor beta chains from one sample, sequenced in a study of cytomegalovirus exposure and HLA in healthy donors. TCRdb's table, derived via immunoSEQ multiplex PCR, lists solely in-frame clones and lacks some. The table has about 110,000 clones, 65% to 85% seen once. Specimen: PBMCs. The source of these receptors is a man in his fifties in good health and CMV-seronegative. CDR3s leave out the opening cysteine and the closing phenylalanine or tryptophan. The order of the fields is V gene, CDR3 protein.

>TRBV11-1
ASSLSGEQF
>TRBV9
ASSVGRAQNNEQF
>TRBV10-3
AISGLAGGGEQF
>TRBV6-5
ASSPRAETETQY
>TRBV29-1
SVAVTGSYEQY
>TRBV6-1
ASSGRQGSFSEQF
>TRBV28
ASRGSNQPQH
>TRBV9
ASSVGTENTEAF
>TRBV28
ASRFPGNTGELF
>TRBV6-1
ASSDVSGGADTQY
>TRBV7-9
ASSLATGGFAKNIQY
>TRBV7-6
ASSVDSGTSGGAEDYEQY
>TRBV5-4
ASTHRDSSTDTQY
>TRBV5-8
ASSSGRAVINEKLF
>TRBV7-9
ASSLAPGDGANVLT
>TRBV19
ASSRDRFPSGANVLT
>TRBV30
AWCLAASTDTQY
>TRBV7-9
ASDPGSSYNEQF
>TRBV2
ASREPGNRNTIY
>TRBV7-6
ASSLGPGGNSNQPQH
>TRBV30
AWETTGVGYT
>TRBV25-1
ASSTSRDTKREQY
>TRBV18
ASSLQGDQPQH
>TRBV28
ASNSVGVPGEVGEQF
>TRBV10-3
AISETQAYNSPLH
>TRBV30
AWSAGGTSGTTNEKLF
>TRBV7-2
ASKTSGGTYEQY
>TRBV10-3
AISESRRGEAGELF
>TRBV5-8
ASSFGDYGYT
>TRBV2
ASSANRDNEQF
>TRBV10-3
AISDDRGYSYEQY